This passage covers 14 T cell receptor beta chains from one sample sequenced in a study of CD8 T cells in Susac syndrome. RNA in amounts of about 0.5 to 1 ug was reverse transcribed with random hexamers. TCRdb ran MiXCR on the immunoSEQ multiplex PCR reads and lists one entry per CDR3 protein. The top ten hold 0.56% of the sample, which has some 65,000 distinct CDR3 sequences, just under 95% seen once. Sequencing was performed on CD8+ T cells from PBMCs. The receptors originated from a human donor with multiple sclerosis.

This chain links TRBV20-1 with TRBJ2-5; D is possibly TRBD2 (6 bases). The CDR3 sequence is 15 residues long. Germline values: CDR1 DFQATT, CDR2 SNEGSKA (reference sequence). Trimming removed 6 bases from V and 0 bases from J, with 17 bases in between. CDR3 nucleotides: TGCAGTGCCCCGCGGCCTAGCGAGTACCAAGAGACCCAGTACTTC. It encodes CSAPRPSEYQETQYF.

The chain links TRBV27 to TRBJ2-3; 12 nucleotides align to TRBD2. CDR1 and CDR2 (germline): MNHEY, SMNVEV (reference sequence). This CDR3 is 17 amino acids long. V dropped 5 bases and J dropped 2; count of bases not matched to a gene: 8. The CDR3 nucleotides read TGTGCCAGCAGTCTGACTAGCGGGAGCCAGATCACAGATACGCAGTATTTT. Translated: CASSLTSGSQITDTQYF.

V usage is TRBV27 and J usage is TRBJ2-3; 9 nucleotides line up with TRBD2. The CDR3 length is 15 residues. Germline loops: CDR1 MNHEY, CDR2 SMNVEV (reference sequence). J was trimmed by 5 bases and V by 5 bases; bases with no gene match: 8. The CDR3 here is CASSAGTSPGDTQYF. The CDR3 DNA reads TGTGCCAGCAGTGCCGGGACTAGCCCCGGAGATACGCAGTATTTT.

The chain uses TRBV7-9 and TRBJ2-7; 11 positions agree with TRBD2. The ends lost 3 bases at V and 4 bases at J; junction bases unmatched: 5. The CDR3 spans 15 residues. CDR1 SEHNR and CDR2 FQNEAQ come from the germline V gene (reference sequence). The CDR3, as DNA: TGTGCCAGCAGCTTCTCCGGGACTAGCGGATACGAGCAGTACTTC. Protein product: CASSFSGTSGYEQYF.

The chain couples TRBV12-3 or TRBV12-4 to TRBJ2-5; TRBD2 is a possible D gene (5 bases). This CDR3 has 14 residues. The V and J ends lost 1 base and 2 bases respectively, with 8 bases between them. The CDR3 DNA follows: TGTGCCAGCAGTTTAGGGACTGCTCAAGAGACCCAGTACTTC. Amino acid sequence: CASSLGTAQETQYF.

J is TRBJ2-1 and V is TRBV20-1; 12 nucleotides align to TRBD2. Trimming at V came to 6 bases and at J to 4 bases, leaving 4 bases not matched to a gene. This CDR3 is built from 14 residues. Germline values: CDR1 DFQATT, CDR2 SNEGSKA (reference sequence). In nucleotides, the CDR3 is TGCAGTGCCGGGACTAGCGGGCTATACAATGAGCAGTTCTTC. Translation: CSAGTSGLYNEQFF.

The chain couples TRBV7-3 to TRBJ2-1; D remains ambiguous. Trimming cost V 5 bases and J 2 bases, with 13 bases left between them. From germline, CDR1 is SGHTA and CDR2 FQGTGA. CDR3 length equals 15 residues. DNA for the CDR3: TGTGCCAGCAGCAAAAGCGCCACAACCTACAATGAGCAGTTCTTC. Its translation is CASSKSATTYNEQFF.

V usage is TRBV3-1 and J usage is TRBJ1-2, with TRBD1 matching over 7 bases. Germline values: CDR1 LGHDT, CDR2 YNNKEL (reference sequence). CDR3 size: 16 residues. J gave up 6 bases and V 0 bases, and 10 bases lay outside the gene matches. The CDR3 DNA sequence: TGTGCCAGCAGCCAAGACCTCCAGGGGGAACTCCATGGCTACACCTTC. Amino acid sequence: CASSQDLQGELHGYTF.

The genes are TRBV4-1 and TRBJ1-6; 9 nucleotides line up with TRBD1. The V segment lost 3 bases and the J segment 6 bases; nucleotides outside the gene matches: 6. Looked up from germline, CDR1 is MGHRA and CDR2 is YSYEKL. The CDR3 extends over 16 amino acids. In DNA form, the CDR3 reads TGCGCCAGCAGCCAGTACTCGGGACAGGGTAATTCACCCCTCCACTTT. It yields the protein CASSQYSGQGNSPLHF.

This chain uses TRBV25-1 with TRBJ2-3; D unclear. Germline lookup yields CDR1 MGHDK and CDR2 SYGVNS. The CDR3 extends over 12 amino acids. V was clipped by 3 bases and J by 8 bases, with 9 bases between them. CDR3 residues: CASSDYEATQYF. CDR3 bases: TGTGCCAGCAGTGATTACGAAGCTACGCAGTATTTT.

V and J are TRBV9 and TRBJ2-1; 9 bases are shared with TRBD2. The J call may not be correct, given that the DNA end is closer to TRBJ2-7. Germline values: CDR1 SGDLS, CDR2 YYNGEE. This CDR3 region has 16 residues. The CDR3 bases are TGTGCCAGCAGCGTAGCGAGGCTAGCGGGGATGTACGAGCAGTACTTC. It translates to CASSVARLAGMYEQYF.

The CDR3 nucleotides are TGTGCCAGCAGATCAGGGGGTAATCAGCCCCAGCATTTT. This sequence encodes CASRSGGNQPQHF. The chain combines TRBV28 with TRBJ1-5; 7 bases match TRBD1. Trimming removed 6 bases from V and 4 bases from J; junction bases left unmatched: 3. The V gene's germline CDR1 is MDHEN and CDR2 SYDVKM. CDR3 length equals 13 residues.

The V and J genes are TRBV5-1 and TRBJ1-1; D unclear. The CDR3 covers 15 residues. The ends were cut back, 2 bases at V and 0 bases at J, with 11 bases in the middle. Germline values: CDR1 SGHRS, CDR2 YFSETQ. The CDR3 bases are TGCGCCAGCAGCTTCGAGGGAGGCATGAACACTGAAGCTTTCTTT. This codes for CASSFEGGMNTEAFF.

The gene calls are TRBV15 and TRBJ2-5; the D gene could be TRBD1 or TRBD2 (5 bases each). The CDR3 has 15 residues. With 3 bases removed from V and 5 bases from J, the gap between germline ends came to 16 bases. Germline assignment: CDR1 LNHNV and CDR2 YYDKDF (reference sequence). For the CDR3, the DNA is TGTGCCACCAGCAGGGGGGAAACTACCAGTGAGACCCAGTACTTC. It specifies CATSRGETTSETQYF.